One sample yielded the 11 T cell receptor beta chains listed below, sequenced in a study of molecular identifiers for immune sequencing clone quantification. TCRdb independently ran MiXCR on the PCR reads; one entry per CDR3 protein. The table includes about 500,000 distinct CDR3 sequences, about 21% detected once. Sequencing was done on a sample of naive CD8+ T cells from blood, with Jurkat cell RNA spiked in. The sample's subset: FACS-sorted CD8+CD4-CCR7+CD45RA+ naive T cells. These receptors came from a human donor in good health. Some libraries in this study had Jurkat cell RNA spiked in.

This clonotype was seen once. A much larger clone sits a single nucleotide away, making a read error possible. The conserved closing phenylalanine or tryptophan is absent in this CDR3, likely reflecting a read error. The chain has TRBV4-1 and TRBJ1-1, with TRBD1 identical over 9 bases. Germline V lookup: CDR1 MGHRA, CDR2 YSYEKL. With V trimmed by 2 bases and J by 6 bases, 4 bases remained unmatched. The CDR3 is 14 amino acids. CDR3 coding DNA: TGCGCCAGCAGCCAATCGACAGGGGGGGCTGAAGCTTTCCTT. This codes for CASSQSTGGAEAFL.

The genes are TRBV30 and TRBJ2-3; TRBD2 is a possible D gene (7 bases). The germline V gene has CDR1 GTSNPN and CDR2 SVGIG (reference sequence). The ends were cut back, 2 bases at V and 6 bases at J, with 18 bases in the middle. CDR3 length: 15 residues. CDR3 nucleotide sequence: TGTGCCTGGAGTCCCCGCGGGGGCCCCGGGGATACGCAGTATTTT. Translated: CAWSPRGGPGDTQYF.

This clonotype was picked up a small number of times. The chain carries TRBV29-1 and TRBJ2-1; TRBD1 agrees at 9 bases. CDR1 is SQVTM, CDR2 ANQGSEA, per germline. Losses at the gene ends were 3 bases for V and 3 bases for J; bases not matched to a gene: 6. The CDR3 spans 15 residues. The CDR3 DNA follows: TGCAGCGTTGAGGGGGACAGGGCGGACTACAATGAGCAGTTCTTC. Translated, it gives CSVEGDRADYNEQFF.

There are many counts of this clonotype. The CDR3 sequence is CASSQDSGMADTQYF. DNA for the CDR3: TGTGCCAGCAGCCAAGATTCAGGGATGGCAGATACGCAGTATTTT. The chain links TRBV3-1 to TRBJ2-3, with a tentative D call TRBD1 (5 bases). CDR3 length: 15 residues. The germline V and J ends were trimmed by 0 bases and 4 bases, with 11 bases remaining between them. The germline V gene encodes CDR1 LGHDT and CDR2 YNNKEL (reference sequence).

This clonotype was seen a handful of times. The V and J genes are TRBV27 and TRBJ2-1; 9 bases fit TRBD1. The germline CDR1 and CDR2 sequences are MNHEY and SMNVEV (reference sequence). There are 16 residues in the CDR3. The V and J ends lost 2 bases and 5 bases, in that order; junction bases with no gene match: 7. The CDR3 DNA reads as TGTGCCAGCAGTTTAGGTGACAGGGGGAGGAACAATGAGCAGTTCTTC. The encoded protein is CASSLGDRGRNNEQFF.

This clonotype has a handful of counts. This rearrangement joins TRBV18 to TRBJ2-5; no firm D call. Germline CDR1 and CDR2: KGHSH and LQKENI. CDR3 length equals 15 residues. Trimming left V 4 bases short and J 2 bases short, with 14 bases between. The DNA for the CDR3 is TGTGCCAGCTCACGTACGTTAGACGGGCAAGAGACCCAGTACTTC. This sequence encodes CASSRTLDGQETQYF. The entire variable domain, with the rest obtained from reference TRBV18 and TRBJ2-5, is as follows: NAGVMQNPRHLVRRRGQEARLRCSPMKGHSHVYWYRQLPEEGLKFMVYLQKENIIDESGMPKERFSAEFPKEGPSILRIQQVVRGDSAAYFCASSRTLDGQETQYFGPGTRLLVL.

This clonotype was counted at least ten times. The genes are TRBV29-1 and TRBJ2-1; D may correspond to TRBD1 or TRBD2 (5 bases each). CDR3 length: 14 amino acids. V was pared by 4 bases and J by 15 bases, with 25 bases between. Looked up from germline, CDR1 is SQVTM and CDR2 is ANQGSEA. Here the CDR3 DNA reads TGCAGCGTTGTAGCAGATTTGGGGGATAAAGTGGGGTTCTTC. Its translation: CSVVADLGDKVGFF.

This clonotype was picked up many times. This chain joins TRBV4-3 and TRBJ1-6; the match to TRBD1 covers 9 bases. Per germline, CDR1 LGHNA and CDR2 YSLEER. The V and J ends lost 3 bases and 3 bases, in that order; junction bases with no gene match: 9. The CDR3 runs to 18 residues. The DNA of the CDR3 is TGCGCCAGCAGCCATGATACAACGGGACAGGGCTATAATTCACCCCTCCACTTT. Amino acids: CASSHDTTGQGYNSPLHF.

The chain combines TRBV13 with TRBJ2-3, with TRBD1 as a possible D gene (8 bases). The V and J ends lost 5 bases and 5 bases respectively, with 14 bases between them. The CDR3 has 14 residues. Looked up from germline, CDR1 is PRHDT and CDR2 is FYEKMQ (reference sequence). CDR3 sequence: CASSPDREGDTQYF. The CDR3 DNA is TGTGCCAGCAGCCCGGACAGGGAGGGAGATACGCAGTATTTT.

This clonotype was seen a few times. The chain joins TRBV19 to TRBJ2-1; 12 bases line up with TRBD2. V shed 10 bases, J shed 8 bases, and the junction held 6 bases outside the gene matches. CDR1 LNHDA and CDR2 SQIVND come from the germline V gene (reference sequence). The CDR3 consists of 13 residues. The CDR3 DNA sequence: TGTGCCACCCGACTAGCGGGGGCGGATGAGCAGTTCTTC. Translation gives CATRLAGADEQFF.

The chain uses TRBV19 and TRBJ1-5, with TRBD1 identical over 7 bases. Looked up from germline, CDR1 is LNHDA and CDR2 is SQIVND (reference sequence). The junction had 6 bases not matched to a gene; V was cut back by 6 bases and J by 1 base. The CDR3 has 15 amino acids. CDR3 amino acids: CASRTTGRSNQPQHF. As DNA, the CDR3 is TGTGCCAGTAGAACGACAGGGAGGAGCAATCAGCCCCAGCATTTT.